The 11 T cell receptor beta chains listed next were all sequenced from one sample in a study of cytomegalovirus exposure and HLA in healthy donors. Primers for the PCR totalled 60 Vbeta and 13 Jbeta. Generated by immunoSEQ multiplex PCR, the TCRdb table keeps only in-frame clones and is missing some. Of about 160,000 clones in the sample, roughly four fifths were seen once. Sequenced sample: PBMCs. The receptors originated from a male donor in good health and CMV-seropositive.

The chain links TRBV4-1 to TRBJ2-7, with D unresolved. The CDR3 is 14 residues long. V lost 1 base to trimming and J lost 2 bases, with 9 bases between them. Germline V gene data show CDR1 as MGHRA and CDR2 as YSYEKL. The CDR3 DNA follows: TGCGCCAGCAGCCAAGGGTATCGGGCCTACGAGCAGTACTTC. It is translated as CASSQGYRAYEQYF.

The chain employs TRBV5-4 and TRBJ2-2; 14 nucleotides agree with TRBD2. The germline V gene encodes CDR1 SGHNT and CDR2 YYREEE (reference sequence). The V segment lost 3 bases and the J segment 6 bases; nucleotides outside the gene matches: 1. This CDR3 region has 15 residues. The CDR3 sequence: CASSSGLAGAGELFF. The CDR3, as DNA: TGTGCCAGCAGCTCGGGACTAGCGGGAGCCGGGGAGCTGTTTTTT.

The V gene is TRBV27, the J gene TRBJ1-2; 10 nucleotides align to TRBD1. Germline CDR1 MNHEY, CDR2 SMNVEV (reference sequence). The CDR3 consists of 16 residues. Unmatched junction bases numbered 9, after V lost 8 bases and J lost 0 bases. CDR3 DNA sequence: TGTGCCAGCCGCACTGCGGGACAGGGGACTAACTATGGCTACACCTTC. This codes for CASRTAGQGTNYGYTF.

This clone was observed once. The genes are TRBV2 and TRBJ1-2; TRBD1 aligns across 9 bases. The length of the CDR3 is 13 residues. Germline V gene sequence: CDR1 SNHLY, CDR2 FYNNEI. With V trimmed by 6 bases and J by 5 bases, 4 bases remained unmatched. CDR3 sequence: CASRQGAIYGYTF. The DNA of the CDR3 is TGTGCCAGCAGACAGGGGGCGATTTATGGCTACACCTTC.

This rearrangement joins TRBV13 to TRBJ2-1; 10 bases agree with TRBD2. Trimming at V came to 5 bases and at J to 6 bases, leaving 7 bases not matched to a gene. The CDR3 totals 15 residues. Germline lookup yields CDR1 PRHDT and CDR2 FYEKMQ (reference sequence). This CDR3 is CASSRVAGGLNEQFF. The CDR3 DNA follows: TGTGCCAGCAGCCGGGTAGCGGGAGGTCTCAATGAGCAGTTCTTC.

The rearrangement links TRBV7-2 to TRBJ1-3, with D perhaps TRBD1 (5 bases). The V end lost 4 bases, the J end lost 4 bases, and 14 bases lay between the germline ends. Germline CDR1 and CDR2: SGHTA and FQGNSA. The CDR3 sequence is 15 residues long. The chain's CDR3 is CASSWSQGGGNTIYF. In nucleotides, the CDR3 is TGTGCCAGCAGCTGGAGCCAGGGAGGCGGAAACACCATATATTTT.

This clone has just one count. This rearrangement joins TRBV10-3 to TRBJ1-2; 7 bases line up with TRBD1. CDR3 length equals 14 residues. Trimming removed 6 bases from V and 2 bases from J; junction bases left unmatched: 6. Germline CDR1 ENHRY, CDR2 SYGVKD. The DNA of the CDR3 is TGTGCCATCAGAGAACAGGGGACGAACTATGGCTACACCTTC. Translation gives CAIREQGTNYGYTF.

The gene calls are TRBV6-5 and TRBJ1-2, with 8 bases lining up with TRBD1. Germline values: CDR1 MNHEY, CDR2 SVGAGI. The CDR3 is 13 amino acids. Trimming removed 6 bases from V and 4 bases from J; junction bases left unmatched: 4. CDR3 residues: CASRPTGGYGYTF. The CDR3 DNA is TGTGCCAGCAGGCCCACAGGGGGCTATGGCTACACCTTC.

A word on this clone: At one end the junction does not follow the germline gene, possibly because of a read error. This rearrangement joins TRBV19 to TRBJ2-1; D remains ambiguous. This CDR3 comprises 12 residues. The V gene's germline CDR1 is LNHDA and CDR2 SQIVND (reference sequence). The DNA for the CDR3 is TGTGCCAGTAGTCCGCCTTTGGCCCAGAGGATCTTC. Residues: CASSPPLAQRIF.

The chain couples TRBV18 to TRBJ2-3; D might be TRBD1 (5 bases). The CDR3 loop spans 15 amino acids. Germline CDR1 reads KGHSH; CDR2 reads LQKENI. Trimming pared 3 bases from V and 0 bases from J, leaving 10 bases between. The DNA for the CDR3 is TGTGCCAGCTCACCTCTACAGGATAGCACAGATACGCAGTATTTT. Protein product: CASSPLQDSTDTQYF.

The V gene is TRBV11-2, the J gene TRBJ1-5, with 7 bases fitting TRBD1. Germline CDR1 and CDR2: SGHAT and FQNNGV. The CDR3 sequence is 15 residues long. V shed 6 bases, J shed 7 bases, and the junction held 12 bases outside the gene matches. In nucleotides, the CDR3 is TGTGCCAGCAGTTTACAGGGGAATTTTGGACAGCCCCAGCATTTT. Translated, it gives CASSLQGNFGQPQHF.